This is a list of T cell receptor beta chains from one sample in a study of T cell responses to AZD1222 COVID-19 vaccine. Data came from immunoSEQ multiplex PCR; TCRdb stores just in-frame clones and leaves some out. This table has about 100,000 clones, 90% to 95% appearing once. Here the sequenced sample was peripheral blood, taken 28 days after the second AZD1222 dose. The receptors originated from an adult who received the AZD1222 COVID-19 vaccine. CDR3s include the opening cysteine and the closing phenylalanine or tryptophan. D genes are given only for firm matches. Clone size is stated in some rows and not others, as once, few, many or a class when expanded.

NA TRBJ2-5 TRBV7-9 TRBD2 CASSAAVSSGSAETQYF TGTGCCAGCAGCGCAGCGGTATCCAGCGGGAGTGCTGAGACCCAGTACTTC
NA TRBJ1-5 TRBV6-6 NA CASSTEGGNQPQHF TGTGCCAGCAGTACGGAGGGGGGCAATCAGCCCCAGCATTTT
once TRBJ2-7 TRBV3-1/TRBV3-2 NA CASSSPRYEQYF TGTGCCAGCAGCTCCCCGAGGTACGAGCAGTACTTC
NA TRBJ1-3 TRBV9 TRBD1 CASSTTGTGTGNTIYF TGTGCCAGCAGCACGACCGGGACAGGGACTGGAAACACCATATATTTT
NA TRBJ1-5 TRBV10-2 TRBD1 CASSESAGGDQPQHF TGCGCCAGCAGTGAGTCGGCAGGGGGCGATCAGCCCCAGCATTTT
NA TRBJ1-6 TRBV20-1 NA CSASDSVDNSPLHF TGCAGTGCTAGTGACAGCGTTGATAATTCACCCCTCCACTTT
NA TRBJ2-3 TRBV10-3 NA CAISVRGESDTQYF TGTGCCATCAGTGTTAGGGGAGAATCAGATACGCAGTATTTT
NA TRBJ2-4 TRBV7-9 TRBD2 CASSLGLAGESIQYF TGTGCCAGCAGCCTGGGACTAGCGGGAGAGAGCATTCAGTACTTC
NA TRBJ2-1 TRBV12-3/TRBV12-4 NA CASSLAMTEQFF TGTGCCAGCAGTTTAGCGATGACTGAGCAGTTCTTC
NA TRBJ1-5 TRBV6-2/TRBV6-3 NA CASSYSDRYQPQHF TGTGCCAGCAGTTACTCGGACCGATATCAGCCCCAGCATTTT
NA TRBJ1-1 TRBV7-9 TRBD1 CASSLVGQRIEAFF TGTGCCAGCAGCTTAGTGGGACAGAGGATTGAAGCTTTCTTT
NA TRBJ2-5 TRBV7-9 NA CASSQETQYF TGTGCCAGCAGTCAAGAGACCCAGTACTTC
NA TRBJ1-5 TRBV14 NA CASSQDRGGEARSNQPQHF TGTGCCAGCAGCCAAGATCGAGGCGGAGAGGCTCGTAGCAATCAGCCCCAGCATTTT
once TRBJ1-2 TRBV19 NA CASSIGSSYGYTF TGTGCCAGTAGTATAGGGAGCAGCTATGGCTACACCTTC
NA TRBJ2-2 TRBV5-1 NA CASSLAFPRTTKNTGELFF TGCGCCAGCAGCTTGGCCTTCCCGAGGACTACCAAGAACACCGGGGAGCTGTTTTTT
NA TRBJ1-2 TRBV5-6 TRBD1 CASSPGQGEGYTF TGTGCCAGCAGCCCGGGACAGGGAGAAGGCTACACCTTC
NA TRBJ1-1 TRBV16 TRBD1 CASSGTGQLGGTEAFF TGTGCCAGCAGCGGGACAGGGCAGTTGGGTGGTACTGAAGCTTTCTTT
NA TRBJ2-5 TRBV11-2 NA CASRLGTNQETQYF TGTGCCAGCAGGTTGGGGACGAACCAAGAGACCCAGTACTTC
NA TRBJ2-1 TRBV24-1 NA CATSDSRRSNEQFF TGTGCCACCAGTGACAGCAGACGAAGCAATGAGCAGTTCTTC
NA TRBJ2-3 TRBV24-1 TRBD1 CATSDPTGTTDTQYF TGTGCCACCAGTGACCCGACAGGGACAACAGATACGCAGTATTTT
NA TRBJ2-1 TRBV5-1 TRBD2 CASSVGGTSGNNEQFF TGCGCCAGCAGCGTCGGCGGGACTAGCGGGAACAATGAGCAGTTCTTC
NA TRBJ1-5 TRBV12-3/TRBV12-4 NA CASTGERNQPQHF TGTGCCAGTACGGGGGAGCGAAATCAGCCCCAGCATTTT
NA TRBJ2-2 TRBV18 NA CASSQDPPGPGELFF TGTGCCAGCTCACAAGACCCCCCGGGGCCCGGGGAGCTGTTTTTT
NA TRBJ2-1 TRBV10-3 TRBD2 CAISESPSGSQRSEQFF TGTGCCATCAGTGAGTCGCCTAGCGGGAGTCAGCGGAGTGAGCAGTTCTTC
NA TRBJ1-6 TRBV5-1 TRBD1 CASTRWGTVGAPLHF TGCGCCAGCACCCGTTGGGGGACAGTTGGTGCACCCCTCCACTTT
NA TRBJ2-3 TRBV7-9 NA CASSDNSGTDTQYF TGTGCCAGCAGCGACAACTCTGGCACAGATACGCAGTATTTT
NA TRBJ2-3 TRBV12-5 TRBD2 CASAWTSGQDTQYF TGTGCTAGTGCTTGGACTAGCGGGCAGGATACGCAGTATTTT
NA TRBJ2-3 TRBV11-2 NA CASSLISSGDTQYF TGTGCCAGCAGCTTAATTAGCTCGGGAGATACGCAGTATTTT
once TRBJ1-1 TRBV7-8 NA CASRPGGFVTEAFF TGTGCCAGCAGACCCGGGGGTTTTGTCACTGAAGCTTTCTTT
few TRBJ1-2 TRBV15 TRBD1 CATSRGRQGVYGYTF TGTGCCACCAGCAGAGGGCGCCAGGGGGTTTATGGCTACACCTTC
NA TRBJ2-7 TRBV9 TRBD1 CASSVGVGQGADEQYF TGTGCCAGCAGCGTAGGGGTGGGGCAGGGGGCTGACGAGCAGTACTTC
NA TRBJ2-3 TRBV21-1 NA CASSQVEDRISTDTQYF TGTGCCAGCAGCCAGGTGGAGGACCGCATTAGCACAGATACGCAGTATTTT
NA TRBJ2-5 TRBV7-8 TRBD2 CASSTWGGEETQYF TGTGCCAGCAGCACTTGGGGGGGGGAAGAGACCCAGTACTTC
NA TRBJ2-1 TRBV5-1 TRBD2 CASSSGTSGRKYNEQFF TGCGCCAGCAGCTCTGGGACTAGCGGGAGAAAATACAATGAGCAGTTCTTC
NA TRBJ2-6 TRBV5-8 NA CASSPDGTYSGANVLTF TGTGCCAGCAGCCCAGACGGGACATACTCTGGGGCCAACGTCCTGACTTTC
NA TRBJ2-3 TRBV24-1 NA CATSRGDAISLDTQYF TGTGCCACCAGTCGCGGCGATGCCATTAGCCTAGATACGCAGTATTTT
NA TRBJ1-3 TRBV12-3/TRBV12-4 NA CASSLIRGSTIYF TGTGCCAGCAGTCTGATAAGGGGATCTACCATATATTTT
NA TRBJ1-1 TRBV28 NA CASSSPGDGNTEAFF TGTGCCAGCAGTTCCCCAGGGGACGGGAACACTGAAGCTTTCTTT
NA TRBJ2-7 TRBV24-1 TRBD2 CATSESPGLAAVSSYEQYF TGTGCCACCAGTGAATCTCCGGGACTAGCGGCCGTCAGCTCCTACGAGCAGTACTTC
NA TRBJ2-1 TRBV2 TRBD2 CASRPGTSGRAEQFF TGTGCCAGCAGACCCGGGACTAGCGGGAGGGCTGAGCAGTTCTTC
NA TRBJ2-1 TRBV27 TRBD2 CASSLRGLDYNEQFF TGTGCCAGCAGTTTAAGGGGACTAGACTACAATGAGCAGTTCTTC
NA TRBJ2-4 TRBV4-1 NA CASSQEGLLAKNIQYF TGCGCCAGCAGCCAAGAGGGGTTACTAGCCAAAAACATTCAGTACTTC
NA TRBJ2-7 TRBV6-6 NA CASAGLLSGEQYF TGTGCCAGCGCGGGACTGCTCTCCGGCGAGCAGTACTTC
once TRBJ2-7 TRBV7-2 TRBD1 CASSFGQGAIYEQYF TGTGCCAGCAGCTTTGGACAGGGGGCTATCTACGAGCAGTACTTC
once TRBJ1-5 TRBV19 NA CASSISGTTNQPQHF TGTGCCAGTAGTATTTCAGGGACGACCAATCAGCCCCAGCATTTT
NA TRBJ2-2 TRBV7-9 TRBD1 CASRTNRGRGPGELFF TGTGCCAGCAGAACAAACAGGGGCAGGGGGCCCGGGGAGCTGTTTTTT
NA TRBJ2-2 TRBV5-1 TRBD2 CASSLVGLKGTGELFF TGCGCCAGCAGCTTGGTGGGACTAAAGGGCACCGGGGAGCTGTTTTTT
few TRBJ2-1 TRBV18 NA CASSPAGRNSYNEQFF TGTGCCAGCTCACCGGCAGGGAGAAATTCCTACAATGAGCAGTTCTTC